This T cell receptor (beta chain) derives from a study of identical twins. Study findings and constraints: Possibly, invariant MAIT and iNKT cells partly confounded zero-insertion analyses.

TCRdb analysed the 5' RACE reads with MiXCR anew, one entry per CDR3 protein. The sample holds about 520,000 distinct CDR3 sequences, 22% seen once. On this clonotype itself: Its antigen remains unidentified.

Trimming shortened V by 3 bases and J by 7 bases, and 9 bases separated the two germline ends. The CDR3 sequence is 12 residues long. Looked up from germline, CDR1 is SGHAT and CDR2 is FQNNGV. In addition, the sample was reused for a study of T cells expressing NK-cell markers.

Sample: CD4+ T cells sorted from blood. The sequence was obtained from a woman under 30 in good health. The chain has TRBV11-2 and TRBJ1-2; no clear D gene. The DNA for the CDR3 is TGTGCCAGCAGCTTCAGTCCGAGTGGCTACACCTTC. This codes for CASSFSPSGYTF.